The rows below give T cell receptor beta chains drawn from one sample of a study of T cells in Graves' hyperthyroidism and ophthalmopathy. TCRdb redid the calling of the multiplex PCR reads with MiXCR, one entry per CDR3 protein. The sample holds about 270,000 distinct CDR3 sequences, approximately 23% seen once. Sequenced sample: blood. These receptors were collected from a woman aged 35 to 49 with Graves' ophthalmopathy. Both conserved end residues are part of each CDR3. D genes are given only for firm matches. The size field is filled for only some rows; it gives once, few, many or a size class.

clone size	J gene	V gene	D gene	CDR3 DNA	CDR3 protein
many	TRBJ1-1	TRBV12-3/TRBV12-4	-	TGTGCCAGCATCGCCCAGACGGTAAACACTGAAGCTTTCTTT	CASIAQTVNTEAFF
-	TRBJ2-2	TRBV6-2/TRBV6-3	-	TGTGCCAGCAGTCGACTAGGGGCCGGGGAGCTGTTTTTT	CASSRLGAGELFF
many	TRBJ2-7	TRBV6-5	-	TGTGCCAGCAGTTACTCGGAGAGGGACGAGCAGTACTTC	CASSYSERDEQYF
many	TRBJ1-5	TRBV11-2	-	TGTGCCAGCAGCCCCAAGGGGGGTTGGCCCCAGCATTTT	CASSPKGGWPQHF
many	TRBJ1-5	TRBV6-2/TRBV6-3	-	TGTGCCAGCAGTTACGGGGGGGAGCCCCAGCATTTT	CASSYGGEPQHF
once	TRBJ2-7	TRBV27	-	TGTGCCAGCAGTCATCACGGACCCCTCGACGAGCAGTACTTC	CASSHHGPLDEQYF
many	TRBJ2-7	TRBV20-1	TRBD2	TGCAGTGCTAGGGCGGGACTAGCGGGAGAGGGGGACTCCTACGAGCAGTACTTC	CSARAGLAGEGDSYEQYF
many	TRBJ1-5	TRBV7-8	-	TGTGCCAGCAGCTTAACGTCAGATAGCAATCAGCCCCAGCATTTT	CASSLTSDSNQPQHF
-	TRBJ1-3	TRBV7-9	-	TGTGCCAACAGCCCTTTATCCGGACAGACAAACACCATATATTTT	CANSPLSGQTNTIYF
-	TRBJ2-7	TRBV27	TRBD1	TGTGCCAGCAGTCTCCGGGACAGGGAACGCGAGCAGTACTTC	CASSLRDREREQYF
-	TRBJ2-7	TRBV7-2	-	TGTGCCAGCAGCTTACAACCAACCAACTACGAGCAGTACTTC	CASSLQPTNYEQYF